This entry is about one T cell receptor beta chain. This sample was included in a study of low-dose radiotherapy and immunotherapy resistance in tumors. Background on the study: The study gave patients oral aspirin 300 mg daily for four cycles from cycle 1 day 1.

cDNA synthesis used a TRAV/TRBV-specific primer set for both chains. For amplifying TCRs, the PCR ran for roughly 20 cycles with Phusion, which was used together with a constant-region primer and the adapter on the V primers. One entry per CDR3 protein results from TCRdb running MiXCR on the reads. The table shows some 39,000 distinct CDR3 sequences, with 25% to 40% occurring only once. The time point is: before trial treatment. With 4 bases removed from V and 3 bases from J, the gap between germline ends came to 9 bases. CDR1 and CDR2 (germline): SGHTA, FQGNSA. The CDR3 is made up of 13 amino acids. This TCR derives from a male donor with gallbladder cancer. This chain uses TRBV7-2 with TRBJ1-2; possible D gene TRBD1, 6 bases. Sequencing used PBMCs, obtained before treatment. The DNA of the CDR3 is TGTGCCAGCAGCTACTCAGGGGACTATGGCTACACCTTC. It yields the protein CASSYSGDYGYTF.